This passage covers 8 T cell receptor beta chains from one sample sequenced in a study of cytomegalovirus exposure and HLA in healthy donors. Both 60 Vbeta primers and 13 Jbeta primers went into the PCR. Clones were read by immunoSEQ multiplex PCR, and TCRdb kept only the in-frame ones, dropping some. Found here are about 190,000 clones, 60% to 80% of them singletons; the top ten hold 2.5% to 4%. Sequenced sample: PBMCs. The origin of the receptors is a woman aged 25 to 39 in good health and CMV-seropositive.

The chain links TRBV4-1 to TRBJ2-7; D remains unclear. Trimming took 1 base from V and 2 from J, leaving 9 bases between them. In germline, CDR1 is MGHRA, CDR2 YSYEKL. The CDR3 runs 14 residues. CDR3 amino acids: CASSQVTRTYEQYF. In DNA, the CDR3 is TGCGCCAGCAGCCAAGTCACCAGGACCTACGAGCAGTACTTC.

The chain links TRBV28 to TRBJ2-7, with 8 bases lining up with TRBD2. The CDR3 loop spans 14 amino acids. The V segment lost 6 bases and the J segment 4 bases; nucleotides outside the gene matches: 8. The V gene's germline CDR1 is MDHEN and CDR2 SYDVKM. The chain's CDR3 is CASSPAGAMYEQYF. The CDR3 nucleotides read TGTGCCAGCAGCCCAGCGGGGGCTATGTACGAGCAGTACTTC.

The rearrangement links TRBV18 to TRBJ2-3, with D possibly matching TRBD1 (5 bases). Germline values: CDR1 KGHSH, CDR2 LQKENI. CDR3 length equals 16 residues. The V and J ends lost 5 bases and 0 bases respectively, with 15 bases between them. The CDR3 region is CASSAQAQGSTDTQYF. As DNA, the CDR3 is TGTGCCAGCTCAGCACAGGCTCAGGGCAGCACAGATACGCAGTATTTT.

This chain links TRBV5-1 with TRBJ2-5, with TRBD1 identical over 9 bases. The J segment lost 4 bases and the V segment lost 0 bases, leaving 4 bases of the junction unmatched. The length of the CDR3 is 15 residues. CDR1 and CDR2 from the germline V gene are SGHRS and YFSETQ. CDR3 coding DNA: TGCGCCAGCAGCTTGGTCCCGGGACAGGGAGAGACCCAGTACTTC. This translates into CASSLVPGQGETQYF.

This clone occurred once. The chain combines TRBV27 with TRBJ1-2; 9 nucleotides agree with TRBD1. V lost 6 bases to trimming and J lost 3 bases; unmatched junction nucleotides: 8. Germline V gives CDR1 MNHEY, CDR2 SMNVEV (reference sequence). The CDR3 has 15 amino acids. DNA of the CDR3: TGTGCCAGCAGCTCTTTGACAGGGGGACACTATGGCTACACCTTC. Its protein is CASSSLTGGHYGYTF.

J is TRBJ1-4 and V is TRBV2; D perhaps matches TRBD1 (5 bases). The germline CDR1 and CDR2 sequences are SNHLY and FYNNEI. V lost 10 bases and J lost 4, with 13 bases in between. The CDR3 has 13 amino acids. CDR3 DNA: TGTGCCACTGGGGCCGATCATAATGAAAAACTGTTTTTT. Translating it yields CATGADHNEKLFF.

This clone has a handful of counts. The V and J genes are TRBV5-4 and TRBJ1-1; no definite D call. V lost 0 bases and J 7 bases, leaving 10 bases between the germline ends. The CDR3 is made up of 13 amino acids. Per the germline V gene, CDR1 is SGHNT and CDR2 is YYREEE (reference sequence). The CDR3 here is CASSLVEADEAFF. In DNA, the CDR3 is TGTGCCAGCAGCTTGGTGGAGGCAGATGAAGCTTTCTTT.

The CDR3 loop reads CATSRDRTSSYEQYF. The CDR3 nucleotides are TGTGCCACCAGCAGAGATCGGACAAGTTCCTACGAGCAGTACTTC. V usage is TRBV15 and J usage is TRBJ2-7; D perhaps matches TRBD1 (5 bases). V lost 0 bases, J lost 1 base, and 10 bases lay in between. The germline V gene has CDR1 LNHNV and CDR2 YYDKDF (reference sequence). The CDR3 runs 15 residues.